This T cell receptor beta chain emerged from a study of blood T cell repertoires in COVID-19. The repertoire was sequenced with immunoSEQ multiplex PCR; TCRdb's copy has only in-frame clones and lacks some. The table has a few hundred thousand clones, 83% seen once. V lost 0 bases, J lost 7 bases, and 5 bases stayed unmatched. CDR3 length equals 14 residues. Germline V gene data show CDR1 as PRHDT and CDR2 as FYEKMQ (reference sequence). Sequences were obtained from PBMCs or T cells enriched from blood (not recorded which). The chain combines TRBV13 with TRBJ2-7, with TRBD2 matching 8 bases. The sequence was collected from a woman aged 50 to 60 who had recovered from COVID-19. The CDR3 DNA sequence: TGTGCCAGCAGCTTAGGCGGGGGGGCCGGTGAGCAGTACTTC. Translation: CASSLGGGAGEQYF.